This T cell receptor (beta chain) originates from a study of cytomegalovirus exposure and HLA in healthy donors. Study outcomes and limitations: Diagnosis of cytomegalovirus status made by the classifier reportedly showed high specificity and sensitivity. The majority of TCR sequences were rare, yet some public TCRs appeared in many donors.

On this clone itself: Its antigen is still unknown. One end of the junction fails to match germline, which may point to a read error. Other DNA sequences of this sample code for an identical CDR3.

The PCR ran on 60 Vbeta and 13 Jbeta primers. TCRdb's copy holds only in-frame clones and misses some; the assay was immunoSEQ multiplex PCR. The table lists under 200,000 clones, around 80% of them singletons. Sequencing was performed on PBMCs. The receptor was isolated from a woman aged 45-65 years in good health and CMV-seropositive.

The CDR3 nucleotides are TGTGCCACCAGCAGAGACCGGGGGGGCCAAGAGACCCAATACTTC. This gives the protein CATSRDRGGQETQYF. The rearrangement uses TRBV15 and TRBJ2-5; 8 positions match TRBD2. From germline, CDR1 is LNHNV and CDR2 YYDKDF (reference sequence). This CDR3 is 15 amino acids long.